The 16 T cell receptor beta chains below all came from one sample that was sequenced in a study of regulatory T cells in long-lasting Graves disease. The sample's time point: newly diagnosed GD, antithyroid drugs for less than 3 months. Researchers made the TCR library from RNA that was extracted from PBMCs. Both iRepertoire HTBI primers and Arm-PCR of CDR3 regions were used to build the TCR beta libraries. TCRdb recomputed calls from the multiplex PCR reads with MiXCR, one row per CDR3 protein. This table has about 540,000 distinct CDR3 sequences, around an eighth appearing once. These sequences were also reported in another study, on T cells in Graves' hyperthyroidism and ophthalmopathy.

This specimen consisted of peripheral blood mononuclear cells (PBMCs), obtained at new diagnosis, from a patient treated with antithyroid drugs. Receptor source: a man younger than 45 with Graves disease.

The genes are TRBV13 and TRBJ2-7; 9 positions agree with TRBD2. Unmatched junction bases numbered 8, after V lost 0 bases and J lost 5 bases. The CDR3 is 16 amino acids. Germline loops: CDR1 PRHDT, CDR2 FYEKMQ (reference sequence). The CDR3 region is CASSLGLAGAHNEQYF. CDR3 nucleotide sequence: TGTGCCAGCAGCTTAGGGTTAGCGGGAGCACATAACGAGCAGTACTTC.

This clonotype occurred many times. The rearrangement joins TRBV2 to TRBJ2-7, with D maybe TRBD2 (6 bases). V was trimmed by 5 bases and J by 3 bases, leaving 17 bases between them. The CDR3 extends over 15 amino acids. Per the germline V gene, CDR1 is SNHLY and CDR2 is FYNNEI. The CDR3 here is CASSRGTAANYEQYF. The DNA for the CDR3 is TGTGCCAGCAGTCGGGGGACCGCAGCCAACTACGAGCAGTACTTC.

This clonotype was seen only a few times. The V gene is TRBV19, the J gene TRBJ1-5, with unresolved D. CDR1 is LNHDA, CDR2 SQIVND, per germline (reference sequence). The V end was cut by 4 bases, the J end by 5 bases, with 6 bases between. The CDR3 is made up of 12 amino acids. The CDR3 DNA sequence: TGTGCCAGTAGTAGAGAGTATCAGCCCCAGCATTTT. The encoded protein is CASSREYQPQHF. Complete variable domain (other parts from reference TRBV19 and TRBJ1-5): DGGITQSPKYLFRKEGQNVTLSCEQNLNHDAMYWYRQDPGQGLRLIYYSQIVNDFQKGDIAEGYSVSREKKESFPLTVTSAQKNPTAFYLCASSREYQPQHFGDGTRLSIL.

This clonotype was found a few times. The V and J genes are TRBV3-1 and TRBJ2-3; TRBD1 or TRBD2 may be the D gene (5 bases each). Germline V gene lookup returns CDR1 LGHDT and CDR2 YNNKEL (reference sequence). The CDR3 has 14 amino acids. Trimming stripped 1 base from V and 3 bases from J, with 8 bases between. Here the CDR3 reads CASSQAGGTDTQYF. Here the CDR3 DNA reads TGTGCCAGCAGCCAAGCTGGGGGAACAGATACGCAGTATTTT.

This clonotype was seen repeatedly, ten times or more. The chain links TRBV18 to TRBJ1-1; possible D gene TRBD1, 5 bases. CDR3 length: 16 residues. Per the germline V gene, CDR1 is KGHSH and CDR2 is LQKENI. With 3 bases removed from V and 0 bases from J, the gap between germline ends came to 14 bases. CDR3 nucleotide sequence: TGTGCCAGCTCACCCCAACAGGACACGATGAACACTGAAGCTTTCTTT. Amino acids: CASSPQQDTMNTEAFF.

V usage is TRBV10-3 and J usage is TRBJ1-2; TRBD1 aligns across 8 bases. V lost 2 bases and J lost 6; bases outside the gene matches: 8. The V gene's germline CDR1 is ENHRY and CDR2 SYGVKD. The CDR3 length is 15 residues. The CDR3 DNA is TGTGCCATCAGTGAGCCGACAGGGGCTGGGGATGGCTACACCTTC. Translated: CAISEPTGAGDGYTF.

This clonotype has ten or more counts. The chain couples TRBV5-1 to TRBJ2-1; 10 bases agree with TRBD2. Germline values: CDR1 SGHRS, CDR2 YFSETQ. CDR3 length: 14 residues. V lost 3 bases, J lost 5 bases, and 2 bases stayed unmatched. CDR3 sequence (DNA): TGCGCCAGCAGCTCCGGACTAGCGGACAATGAGCAGTTCTTC. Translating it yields CASSSGLADNEQFF.

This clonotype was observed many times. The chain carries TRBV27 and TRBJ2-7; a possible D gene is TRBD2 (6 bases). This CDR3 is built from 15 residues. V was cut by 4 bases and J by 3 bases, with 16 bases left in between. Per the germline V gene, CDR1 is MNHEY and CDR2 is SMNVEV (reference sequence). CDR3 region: CASSSSVGGLYEQYF. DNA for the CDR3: TGTGCCAGCAGTTCATCGGTGGGAGGACTCTACGAGCAGTACTTC.

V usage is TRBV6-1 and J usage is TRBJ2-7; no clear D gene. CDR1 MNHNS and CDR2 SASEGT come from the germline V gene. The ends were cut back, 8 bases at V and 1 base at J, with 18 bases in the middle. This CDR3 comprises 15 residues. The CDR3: CASSDDQPPSYEQYF. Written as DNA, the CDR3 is TGTGCCAGCTCGGACGACCAGCCCCCATCCTACGAGCAGTACTTC.

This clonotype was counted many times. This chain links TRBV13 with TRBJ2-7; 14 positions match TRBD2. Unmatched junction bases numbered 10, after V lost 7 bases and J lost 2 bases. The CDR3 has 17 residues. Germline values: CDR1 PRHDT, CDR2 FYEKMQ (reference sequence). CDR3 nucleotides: TGTGCCAGCATAGGGACGATGGGACTAGCGGGGGCCTACGAGCAGTACTTC. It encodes CASIGTMGLAGAYEQYF.

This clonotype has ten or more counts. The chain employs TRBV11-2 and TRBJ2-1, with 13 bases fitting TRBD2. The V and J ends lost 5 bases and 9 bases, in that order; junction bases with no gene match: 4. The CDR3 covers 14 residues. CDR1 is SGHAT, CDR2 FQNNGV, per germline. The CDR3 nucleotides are TGTGCCAGCAGCCCCCGACTAGCGGGAGGTGAGCAGTTCTTC. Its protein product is CASSPRLAGGEQFF.

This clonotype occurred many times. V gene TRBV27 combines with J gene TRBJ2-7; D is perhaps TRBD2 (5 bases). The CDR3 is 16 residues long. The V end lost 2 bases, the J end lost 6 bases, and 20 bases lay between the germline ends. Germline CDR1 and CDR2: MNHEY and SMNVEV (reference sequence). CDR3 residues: CASSLIPPGGLSEQYF. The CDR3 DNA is TGTGCCAGCAGTTTAATTCCCCCCGGAGGATTGTCCGAGCAGTACTTC.

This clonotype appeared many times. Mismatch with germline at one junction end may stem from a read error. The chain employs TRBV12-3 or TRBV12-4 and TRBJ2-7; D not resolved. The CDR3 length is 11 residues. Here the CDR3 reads CASSLANEQYF. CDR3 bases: TGCGCCAGCAGCTTGGCGAACGAGCAGTACTTC.

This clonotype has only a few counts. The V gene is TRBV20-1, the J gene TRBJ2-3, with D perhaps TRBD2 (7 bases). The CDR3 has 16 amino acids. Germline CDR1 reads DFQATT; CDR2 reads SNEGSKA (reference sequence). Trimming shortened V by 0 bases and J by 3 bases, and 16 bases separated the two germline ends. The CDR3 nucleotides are TGCAGTGCTAGAGATTCAGCGGAGGGGGGGACAGATACGCAGTATTTT. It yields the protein CSARDSAEGGTDTQYF.

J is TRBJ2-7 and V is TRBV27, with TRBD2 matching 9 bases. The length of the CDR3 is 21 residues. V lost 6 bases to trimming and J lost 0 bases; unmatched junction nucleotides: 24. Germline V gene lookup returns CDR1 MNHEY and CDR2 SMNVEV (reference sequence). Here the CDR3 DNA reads TGTGCCAGCAGGGGGGGTTACCGCTATTTCGCTAGCGGGACGTCCTCCTACGAGCAGTACTTC. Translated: CASRGGYRYFASGTSSYEQYF.

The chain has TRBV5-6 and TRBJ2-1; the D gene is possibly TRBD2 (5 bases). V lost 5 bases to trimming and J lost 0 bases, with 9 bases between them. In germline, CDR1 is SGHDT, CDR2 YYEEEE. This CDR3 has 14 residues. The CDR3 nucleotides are TGTGCCAGCAGTTGGGAGAGCTCCTACAATGAGCAGTTCTTC. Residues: CASSWESSYNEQFF.